One and the same sample provided the 11 T cell receptor beta chains below, sequenced in a study of T cell responses to AZD1222 COVID-19 vaccine. Some clones are missing from TCRdb's copy, which holds only in-frame ones; the method was immunoSEQ multiplex PCR. The data show under 170,000 clones, around 94% seen once. The starting material was peripheral blood, obtained on day 0 of AZD1222 vaccination. These receptors came from an adult in good health.

This rearrangement joins TRBV7-9 to TRBJ2-7; TRBD1 might be the D (6 bases). This CDR3 has 12 residues. Trimming cost V 4 bases and J 7 bases, with 11 bases left between them. Germline CDR1 reads SEHNR; CDR2 reads FQNEAQ (reference sequence). CDR3 nucleotide sequence: TGTGCCAGCAGCTCGACAGGTTTAGAGCAGTACGTC. This gives the protein CASSSTGLEQYV.

The chain links TRBV28 to TRBJ1-6, with D perhaps matching TRBD1 (5 bases). Trimming removed 6 bases at V and 3 bases at J, with 15 bases between. Germline loops: CDR1 MDHEN, CDR2 SYDVKM. This CDR3 is 16 amino acids long. CDR3 sequence (DNA): TGTGCCAGCAGACCAAGGGGAGAGGGCTATAATTCACCCCTCCACTTT. The encoded protein is CASRPRGEGYNSPLHF.

In its sample, this clone was seen a few times. V is TRBV3-1 (or the pseudogene TRBV3-2) and J is TRBJ1-4; the match to TRBD1 covers 7 bases. This CDR3 region has 16 residues. J gave up 10 bases and V 3 bases, and 14 bases lay outside the gene matches. The germline V gene has CDR1 LGHDT and CDR2 YNNKEL (reference sequence). The CDR3: CASSHYLRDSRLKLFF. CDR3 DNA: TGTGCCAGCAGCCACTATCTACGGGACAGTAGGTTAAAACTGTTTTTT.

On this clone itself: This CDR3 is also generated by other DNA sequences in the sample. The genes are TRBV5-1 and TRBJ1-2; D unclear. The V and J ends lost 0 bases and 4 bases respectively, with 7 bases between them. CDR1 and CDR2 (germline): SGHRS, YFSETQ. There are 13 residues in the CDR3. CDR3 nucleotide sequence: TGCGCCAGCAGCTTGGATCCCGGCTATGGCTACACCTTC. Translated: CASSLDPGYGYTF.

The rearrangement uses TRBV10-3 and TRBJ1-5, with D perhaps matching TRBD1 (6 bases). V shed 1 base and J shed 5 bases, with 12 bases lying between them. This CDR3 comprises 15 residues. Germline values: CDR1 ENHRY, CDR2 SYGVKD. The CDR3 protein is CAISELDRSYQPQHF. The CDR3 DNA follows: TGTGCCATCAGTGAGTTGGACAGATCTTATCAGCCCCAGCATTTT.

J is TRBJ1-1 and V is TRBV4-1, with D hard to call. Germline V CDR1 and CDR2: MGHRA, YSYEKL. There are 15 residues in the CDR3. The V and J ends lost 0 bases and 0 bases respectively, with 8 bases between them. CDR3 DNA: TGCGCCAGCAGCCAAGAACGGGGATTGAACACTGAAGCTTTCTTT. Its protein is CASSQERGLNTEAFF.

The chain has TRBV27 and TRBJ2-1; 8 bases agree with TRBD2. The V and J ends lost 4 bases and 5 bases, in that order; junction bases with no gene match: 1. The CDR3 contains 13 residues. Germline loops: CDR1 MNHEY, CDR2 SMNVEV (reference sequence). CDR3 DNA: TGTGCCAGCAGTTATAGCGGGAACAATGAGCAGTTCTTC. Translating it yields CASSYSGNNEQFF.

In nucleotides, the CDR3 is TGTGCCAGCAGCCAAGAGGGACACTTTAGCTATGGCTACACCTTC. Its protein is CASSQEGHFSYGYTF. The V and J genes are TRBV4-2 and TRBJ1-2; weak D call: TRBD1 (6 bases). Germline loops: CDR1 LGHNA, CDR2 YNFKEQ. The CDR3 extends over 15 amino acids. V was cut by 0 bases and J by 4 bases, with 12 bases left in between.

The V gene is TRBV4-1, the J gene TRBJ1-4, with D maybe TRBD1 (5 bases). There are 15 residues in the CDR3. Germline values: CDR1 MGHRA, CDR2 YSYEKL. V dropped 4 bases and J dropped 8 bases, with 17 bases sitting between them. CDR3 protein: CASSLSGGVGEKLFF. CDR3 DNA sequence: TGCGCCAGCAGCCTCAGCGGAGGGGTCGGGGAAAAACTGTTTTTT.

The chain employs TRBV9 and TRBJ2-7, with D perhaps TRBD1 (6 bases). Trimming shortened V by 3 bases and J by 0 bases, and 25 bases separated the two germline ends. Germline CDR1 reads SGDLS; CDR2 reads YYNGEE. This CDR3 comprises 19 residues. CDR3 sequence: CASSAPSGTNNAGSYEQYV. The CDR3 DNA is TGTGCCAGCAGCGCCCCCTCCGGGACAAATAACGCTGGCTCCTACGAGCAGTACGTC.

The chain combines TRBV21-1 with TRBJ1-5. TRBV21-1 is noted as a pseudogene. The CDR3 loop spans 14 amino acids. CDR3: CASSKGRGDQPQHF. The CDR3 DNA reads TGTGCCAGCAGCAAAGGGAGGGGGGATCAGCCCCAGCATTTT.